The 16 T cell receptor beta chains in this list originate from one sample, sequenced in a study of T cells after yellow fever vaccination. TCRdb re-analysed the 5' RACE reads in MiXCR, keeping a single row per CDR3 protein. The data contain some 240,000 distinct CDR3 sequences, under 3.5% of them singletons. The sequencing used CD4+ T cells sorted from PBMCs, collected 10 days after the yellow fever booster vaccination. These receptors were obtained from a young man who received the YFV17D yellow fever vaccine.

This clonotype was counted ten times or more. The J gene is TRBJ1-5, the V gene TRBV12-3 or TRBV12-4; TRBD1 matches 10 bases. The CDR3 is 15 residues long. V was clipped by 5 bases and J by 4 bases; unmatched bases: 5. The CDR3 DNA reads TGTGCCAGCAGTCCCCGGACAGGGGGTAATCAGCCCCAGCATTTT. Its translation is CASSPRTGGNQPQHF.

This clonotype was recorded at least ten times. V usage is TRBV9 and J usage is TRBJ2-5; perhaps TRBD2 as D (6 bases). This CDR3 is built from 15 residues. V was cut by 0 bases and J by 2 bases, with 11 bases left in between. Germline V gene sequence: CDR1 SGDLS, CDR2 YYNGEE. This CDR3 is CASSVVSGGQETQYF. The CDR3 nucleotides are TGTGCCAGCAGCGTAGTCAGCGGAGGGCAAGAGACCCAGTACTTC.

This chain links TRBV18 with TRBJ2-7; 8 positions match TRBD2. Trimming took 3 bases from V and 4 from J; bases not matched to a gene: 11. The CDR3 totals 16 residues. Per germline, CDR1 KGHSH and CDR2 LQKENI. CDR3 DNA sequence: TGTGCCAGCTCACCCGGTCCGGGACTAGTTTTTTACGAGCAGTACGTC. The encoded protein is CASSPGPGLVFYEQYV.

This clonotype was observed many times. This sequence joins TRBV28 and TRBJ1-1; D is ambiguous. Germline V gives CDR1 MDHEN, CDR2 SYDVKM. CDR3 length equals 13 residues. The ends were cut back, 6 bases at V and 6 bases at J, with 14 bases in the middle. Here the CDR3 DNA reads TGTGCCAGCAGCCGTAAGTTTACCGCTGAAGCTTTCTTT. This sequence encodes CASSRKFTAEAFF. Combining the CDR3 with reference TRBV28 and TRBJ1-1 gives the whole variable domain DVKVTQSSRYLVKRTGEKVFLECVQDMDHENMFWYRQDPGLGLRLIYFSYDVKMKEKGDIPEGYSVSREKKERFSLILESASTNQTSMYLCASSRKFTAEAFFGQGTRLTVV.

This clonotype was seen only a few times. The gene calls are TRBV19 and TRBJ2-5, with D perhaps being TRBD1 or TRBD2 (5 bases each). Trimming cost V 4 bases and J 8 bases, with 14 bases left between them. The CDR3 is 13 amino acids. Looked up from germline, CDR1 is LNHDA and CDR2 is SQIVND (reference sequence). The CDR3 protein is CASSTAPGGTQYF. As DNA, the CDR3 is TGTGCCAGTAGTACGGCTCCTGGGGGAACCCAGTACTTC.

This chain joins TRBV27 and TRBJ2-3; D not certain. The CDR3 has 13 amino acids. CDR1 and CDR2 (germline): MNHEY, SMNVEV (reference sequence). V was shortened by 0 bases and J by 6 bases, with 7 bases between the two germline ends. Written as DNA, the CDR3 is TGTGCCAGCAGTTTATCTGTGCCGGATACGCAGTATTTT. This translates into CASSLSVPDTQYF.

The chain has TRBV20-1 and TRBJ2-5; D is unresolved. With 3 bases removed from V and 2 bases from J, the gap between germline ends came to 13 bases. In germline, CDR1 is DFQATT, CDR2 SNEGSKA (reference sequence). This CDR3 has 14 amino acids. The CDR3 loop is CSARAPVTQETQYF. The CDR3 nucleotides are TGCAGTGCTAGGGCCCCCGTGACACAAGAGACCCAGTACTTC.

This clonotype was counted at least ten times. The chain combines TRBV7-9 with TRBJ1-6; D unresolved. V gave up 8 bases and J gave up 7 bases, with 15 bases separating them. From germline, CDR1 is SEHNR and CDR2 FQNEAQ (reference sequence). CDR3 length: 14 residues. The CDR3 region has the DNA TGTGCCAGCGAAAAAGGGTCATCAAATTCACCCCTCCACTTT. This encodes CASEKGSSNSPLHF.

This clonotype has a handful of counts. This chain joins TRBV7-3 and TRBJ2-3; possibly TRBD1 or TRBD2 for D (5 bases each). Trimming left V 5 bases short and J 0 bases short, with 18 bases between. The germline V gene has CDR1 SGHTA and CDR2 FQGTGA. There are 17 residues in the CDR3. This chain's CDR3 is CASSPSPRDGSTDTQYF. The CDR3 DNA is TGTGCCAGCAGCCCGAGCCCCCGGGACGGCAGCACAGATACGCAGTATTTT.

This clonotype appeared a few times. The chain employs TRBV20-1 and TRBJ1-5, with no clear D. The V end was cut by 0 bases, the J end by 2 bases, with 14 bases between. This CDR3 comprises 16 residues. CDR1 is DFQATT, CDR2 SNEGSKA, per germline (reference sequence). The CDR3 DNA is TGCAGTGCTAGAGATGCGGGCCGGGAGGGCAATCAGCCCCAGCATTTT. This sequence encodes CSARDAGREGNQPQHF.

This clonotype has ten or more counts. The chain joins TRBV6-1 to TRBJ2-3; D is unclear. V lost 4 bases and J 6 bases, leaving 8 bases between the germline ends. This CDR3 has 12 residues. Germline CDR1 reads MNHNS; CDR2 reads SASEGT. Here the CDR3 DNA reads TGTGCCAGCAGTGCGATCGGGGATACGCAGTATTTT. Translating gives CASSAIGDTQYF.

This clonotype was observed a few times. The gene calls are TRBV19 and TRBJ2-1; 9 bases line up with TRBD1. The J segment lost 0 bases and the V segment lost 7 bases, leaving 7 bases of the junction unmatched. CDR1 LNHDA and CDR2 SQIVND come from the germline V gene (reference sequence). This CDR3 has 16 residues. CDR3 in DNA: TGTGCCAGTAACCCGCAGGGACAGGGCTCCTACAATGAGCAGTTCTTC. Residues: CASNPQGQGSYNEQFF.

This clonotype appeared many times. V is TRBV20-1 and J is TRBJ2-4, with D unresolved. V was shortened by 0 bases and J by 0 bases, with 12 bases between the two germline ends. Germline CDR1 and CDR2: DFQATT and SNEGSKA (reference sequence). The CDR3 is 16 amino acids. The CDR3 loop is CSARDPMSLAKNIQYF. The CDR3 DNA is TGCAGTGCTAGAGATCCCATGTCGCTAGCCAAAAACATTCAGTACTTC.

In this sample, this clonotype turned up many times. The chain couples TRBV5-1 to TRBJ1-1; TRBD1 agrees at 9 bases. The V gene end was trimmed by 4 bases and the J gene end by 2 bases; junction bases not matched to a gene: 6. The CDR3 length is 15 residues. Germline loops: CDR1 SGHRS, CDR2 YFSETQ. For the CDR3, the DNA is TGCGCCAGCAGCGGGCCGGGACAGGGAAACACTGAAGCTTTCTTT. Encoded protein: CASSGPGQGNTEAFF.

The chain links TRBV19 to TRBJ1-2, with D hard to call. The V end lost 3 bases, the J end lost 1 base, and 6 bases lay between the germline ends. The CDR3 consists of 13 residues. Germline CDR1 LNHDA, CDR2 SQIVND (reference sequence). CDR3 loop: CASSIGLNYGYTF. The DNA of the CDR3 is TGTGCCAGTAGTATCGGGCTTAACTATGGCTACACCTTC.

In this sample, this clonotype turned up many times. The chain employs TRBV20-1 and TRBJ2-5; 8 bases are a match to TRBD1. The CDR3 has 16 residues. Trimming at V came to 0 bases and at J to 2 bases, leaving 8 bases not matched to a gene. Germline V gives CDR1 DFQATT, CDR2 SNEGSKA (reference sequence). Written as DNA, the CDR3 is TGCAGTGCTAGAGACCAGGGGGCCCTTTTTCAAGAGACCCAGTACTTC. Translated: CSARDQGALFQETQYF.